This record concerns one TCR beta chain sequence. Its antigen has not been determined. Within one base of it there is no much larger clone, and no base qualities were kept. The sample originates from a study of CD8+ T cells in alopecia areata (dated by TCRdb to the late 2010s). Describing the broader study: Treated patients were enrolled in an open-label pilot trial of oral tofacitinib at 5 to 10 mg twice daily for moderate-to-severe alopecia areata. Scalp clonality was compared among normal scalp (n=4), patchy alopecia areata scalp (n=8), and alopecia totalis/universalis scalp (n=8). RNA came from the PAXgene miRNA kit for fixed scalp, the miRNeasy kit for PBMCs, and the RNeasy kit for mouse skin. On the human side, TCRbeta sequencing was run on scalp tissue and on sorted CD4+ and CD8+ peripheral blood T cells from healthy controls and from alopecia areata patients with either patchy or totalis/universalis disease. Tofacitinib was given for 6 to 18 months, followed by 6 months of follow-up off drug to assess delayed response and recurrence. In both human patients and the C3H/HeJ mouse model, the study applied high-throughput TCRbeta sequencing to look at T cell clonal expansion in alopecia areata. immunoSEQ multiplex PCR using 35 Vbeta forward primers and 13 Jbeta reverse primers was used to amplify TCRbeta CDR3 regions. Tofacitinib-treated patients had biopsies at baseline and at 4 and 24 weeks of treatment, with a later scalp biopsy in several patients. Study-level results and caveats: Lesional scalp, especially in alopecia totalis/universalis, showed higher clonality and more expanded CD8+ clones than normal scalp, suggesting antigenic drive. Unlike mouse skin, which is dominated by gammadelta T cells, normal human skin has resident alphabeta T cells that are also sequenced, and this complicates analysis of the scalp TCR repertoire. Shared TCR sequences between patients were less evident than in mice, which may be partly attributable to HLA diversity in the patient population.

Sample time point, as interpreted from the label and publication: baseline before oral tofacitinib. Lesional scalp punch biopsies and peripheral blood were obtained from alopecia areata patients. After PBMCs were isolated by density centrifugation and stained for CD3, CD4 and CD8, a FACSAria was used to sort CD4+ and CD8+ T cells. Libraries were made using the immunoSEQ multiplex PCR assay. RNA was extracted from all samples and reverse transcribed into cDNA as template for TCR sequencing. SuperScript III was used to make first-strand cDNA, primed with a 2:1 mix of oligo-dT and random hexamers. A synthetic immune receptor repertoire was used to assess amplification bias, and residual bias was removed computationally. For the original study's pipeline: Raw reads were preprocessed to remove errors, and CDR3 was defined according to IMGT conventions as the region from the conserved cysteine to phenylalanine. Clonality was computed as 1 minus the Shannon entropy, with the entropy normalized by log2 of the number of productive unique TCRs. Whether each scalp clone was CD4 or CD8 was inferred by checking scalp TCRbeta sequences against the CD4 and CD8 repertoires from sorted blood. Held by TCRdb, this immuneACCESS table contains in-frame sequences only and omits some clones. Under half of the omission traces to an unresolved V gene where checked; the cause of the rest is unknown. D and trimming come from the DNA, and the V and J calls and clone size come from that table. This sample has some 170,000 clones in its table, and 63% of those were observed once. The ten biggest clones cover roughly 1.7% of the sample.

The CDR3 sequence holds 13 residues, the cysteine and phenylalanine included. Solely the CDR3 DNA is kept, with 39 bases framed from the first base. V and J are trimmed by 4 bases and 8 bases, and the gene matches miss 5 bases of the junction. Looking up the germline V gene yields CDR1 SGHRS and CDR2 YFSETQ. Recombination linked TRBV5-1 to TRBJ1-2, and 10 junction bases match TRBD1. The receptor's source is a human donor with alopecia areata. This sample comprised CD4+ T cells sorted from blood, obtained at week 0. The CDR3 protein sequence reads: CASSGTGEQGYTF. The DNA sequence reads TGCGCCAGCAGCGGGACAGGGGAACAAGGCTACACCTTC.